The 13 T cell receptor beta chains below come from one sample, sequenced in a study of blood T cell repertoires in COVID-19. TCRdb's copy holds only in-frame clones and misses some; the assay was immunoSEQ multiplex PCR. The table lists around 95,000 clones, roughly nine tenths of them singletons. Specimen: peripheral blood. The source of these receptors is a man aged 50 or older with active COVID-19.

In this sample, this clone turned up once. V and J are TRBV9 and TRBJ1-2; 8 bases are a match to TRBD1. V shed 0 bases, J shed 6 bases, and the junction held 7 bases outside the gene matches. CDR3 length equals 15 residues. The germline V gene encodes CDR1 SGDLS and CDR2 YYNGEE. The CDR3 DNA is TGTGCCAGCAGCGTAGATATTCCAGGGGGCAATGGCTACACCTTC. Translation gives CASSVDIPGGNGYTF. Filled out from reference TRBV9 and TRBJ1-2, the complete variable domain reads DSGVTQTPKHLITATGQRVTLRCSPRSGDLSVYWYQQSLDQGLQFLIQYYNGEERAKGNILERFSAQQFPDLHSELNLSSLELGDSALYFCASSVDIPGGNGYTFGSGTRLTVV.

CDR3 DNA sequence: TGTGCCAGCAGCCAAAATCGGGCCCAAAGGGGTTTGATAGCTAATGAAAAACTGTTTTTT. It encodes CASSQNRAQRGLIANEKLFF. This sequence joins TRBV14 and TRBJ1-4, with D possibly TRBD1 on 5 matching bases. The CDR3 is 20 amino acids. CDR1 SGHDN and CDR2 FVKESK come from the germline V gene. V lost 2 bases and J 3 bases, leaving 25 bases between the germline ends.

This clone was found once. The rearrangement joins TRBV4-1 to TRBJ2-1; 8 bases match TRBD2. The CDR3 runs to 17 residues. The germline gives CDR1 MGHRA, CDR2 YSYEKL. The junction had 9 bases not matched to a gene; V was cut back by 1 base and J by 4 bases. The CDR3 loop is CASSQASAASGYNEQFF. The CDR3 DNA is TGCGCCAGCAGCCAAGCGAGCGCGGCTAGCGGGTACAATGAGCAGTTCTTC.

The rearrangement uses TRBV27 and TRBJ2-2; no reliable D call. Trimming shortened V by 4 bases and J by 5 bases, and 8 bases separated the two germline ends. The CDR3 totals 13 residues. In germline, CDR1 is MNHEY, CDR2 SMNVEV (reference sequence). The CDR3 reads CASSSHSTGELFF. CDR3 nucleotides: TGTGCCAGCAGTTCCCACTCGACCGGGGAGCTGTTTTTT.

This chain connects TRBV6-6 to TRBJ2-5; 9 bases line up with TRBD2. With V trimmed by 6 bases and J by 5 bases, 13 bases remained unmatched. The CDR3 consists of 16 residues. The germline gives CDR1 MNHNY, CDR2 SVGAGI (reference sequence). The CDR3 region is CASSTTLAGKGETQYF. The DNA of the CDR3 is TGTGCCAGCAGCACCACGCTAGCGGGAAAGGGGGAGACCCAGTACTTC.

The gene calls are TRBV2 and TRBJ2-5; 8 nucleotides align to TRBD1. This CDR3 is 14 amino acids long. The trim removed 7 bases at V and 4 bases at J, leaving 8 bases unmatched. Germline CDR1 is SNHLY and CDR2 is FYNNEI. CDR3 nucleotides: TGTGCCAGCACCCTTTGGGACAGGCCAGAGACCCAGTACTTC. It is translated as CASTLWDRPETQYF.

V is TRBV5-4 and J is TRBJ2-1; D might be TRBD1 (6 bases). Trimming stripped 6 bases from V and 0 bases from J, with 7 bases between. This CDR3 is built from 13 residues. The germline V gene has CDR1 SGHNT and CDR2 YYREEE (reference sequence). The CDR3 sequence is CASKGVSYNEQFF. Here the CDR3 DNA reads TGTGCCAGCAAGGGGGTCTCCTACAATGAGCAGTTCTTC.

The rearrangement joins TRBV5-5 to TRBJ1-6; D is ambiguous. V was clipped by 0 bases and J by 6 bases, with 7 bases between them. This CDR3 contains 14 residues. The germline CDR1 and CDR2 sequences are SGHKS and YYEKEE (reference sequence). The CDR3 sequence: CASSLVRINSPLHF. CDR3 DNA: TGTGCCAGCAGCTTGGTGCGGATTAATTCACCCCTCCACTTT.

This clone occurred once. This chain joins TRBV3-1 (or the pseudogene TRBV3-2) and TRBJ2-5, with TRBD1 as a possible D gene (6 bases). The CDR3 length is 15 residues. Trimming took 6 bases from V and 6 from J, leaving 20 bases between them. The germline gives CDR1 LGHDT, CDR2 YNNKEL (reference sequence). The CDR3 reads CASRYQGGAVKTQYF. CDR3 DNA sequence: TGTGCCAGCAGGTACCAAGGGGGTGCGGTGAAGACCCAGTACTTC.

The V and J genes are TRBV11-3 and TRBJ2-3, with D possibly being TRBD1 (5 bases). This CDR3 region has 14 residues. V was cut by 4 bases and J by 4 bases, with 12 bases left in between. Germline-derived CDR1 and CDR2 are SGHNT and YENEEA. This chain's CDR3 is CASSSQGGADTQYF. In DNA form, the CDR3 reads TGTGCCAGCAGCTCCCAGGGTGGGGCAGATACGCAGTATTTT.

The chain uses TRBV5-4 and TRBJ2-1; 9 positions agree with TRBD1. V trimming: 2 bases; J trimming: 4 bases; junction bases outside the gene matches: 4. Per germline, CDR1 SGHNT and CDR2 YYREEE (reference sequence). The CDR3 is 15 amino acids. CDR3 nucleotide sequence: TGTGCCAGCAGCTTTCCGACAGGGGGTTACAATGAGCAGTTCTTC. This encodes CASSFPTGGYNEQFF.

The DNA for the CDR3 is TGTGCCAGCAGCTCCTTGCCGGGACAGGGGGCGAGGGGCTACACCTTC. It specifies CASSSLPGQGARGYTF. The chain joins TRBV7-2 to TRBJ1-2; 12 bases match TRBD1. The CDR3 runs 16 residues. Trimming took 4 bases from V and 8 from J; bases not matched to a gene: 11. The germline V gene has CDR1 SGHTA and CDR2 FQGNSA.

The V call is TRBV9, the J call TRBJ1-4; TRBD1 is a possible D gene (6 bases). V was trimmed by 4 bases and J by 1 base, leaving 14 bases between them. The germline gives CDR1 SGDLS, CDR2 YYNGEE. This CDR3 region has 16 residues. The CDR3 DNA reads TGTGCCAGCAGCCGACTTCAGGGGCAAACTAATGAAAAACTGTTTTTT. It encodes CASSRLQGQTNEKLFF.